Listed below are T cell receptor beta chains from one sample, sequenced in a study of control samples from healthy donors and cancer patients. Method: immunoSEQ multiplex PCR; TCRdb's copy keeps in-frame clones and lacks some. Counted here are about 63,000 clones, over 75% occurring once; the ten biggest clones make up nearly 5.5%. Sequenced: blood. These receptors came from a man in his forties or fifties in good health. The conserved cysteine and the conserved F or W are not part of the CDR3 here. Fields, in order: V gene, J gene, CDR3 protein.

V gene: TRBV11-2
J gene: TRBJ1-2
CDR3 protein: ASSPTGLWGYT

V gene: TRBV18
J gene: TRBJ1-1
CDR3 protein: ASSPLDNTEAF

V gene: TRBV10-3
J gene: TRBJ1-5
CDR3 protein: AITGGVRDQPQH

V gene: TRBV3-1/TRBV3-2
J gene: TRBJ1-2
CDR3 protein: ASREVGREGGYT

V gene: TRBV30
J gene: TRBJ2-1
CDR3 protein: AWSVRGLSSYNEQF

V gene: TRBV5-1
J gene: TRBJ2-5
CDR3 protein: ASRTGERETQY

V gene: TRBV5-1
J gene: TRBJ2-3
CDR3 protein: ASSSGQVGTDTQY

V gene: TRBV18
J gene: TRBJ1-5
CDR3 protein: ASSRDSNQPQH

V gene: TRBV7-2
J gene: TRBJ2-7
CDR3 protein: ASSLGSGGGREQY

V gene: TRBV7-3
J gene: TRBJ2-5
CDR3 protein: ASSARTEETQY

V gene: TRBV7-8
J gene: TRBJ1-2
CDR3 protein: ASSLEDRTHGYT

V gene: TRBV3-1/TRBV3-2
J gene: TRBJ1-5
CDR3 protein: ASSPREDSNQPQH

V gene: TRBV12-5
J gene: TRBJ1-2
CDR3 protein: ASGPPGGEGYT

V gene: TRBV19
J gene: TRBJ1-5
CDR3 protein: ASSIQENSNQPQH

V gene: TRBV7-2
J gene: TRBJ2-1
CDR3 protein: ASSLGVVSTNEQF

V gene: TRBV3-1/TRBV3-2
J gene: TRBJ1-1
CDR3 protein: ASSQVFRGEAF

V gene: TRBV6-6
J gene: TRBJ1-5
CDR3 protein: ASSYPRQGKGQPQH

V gene: TRBV5-1
J gene: TRBJ1-1
CDR3 protein: ASSATGTANTEAF

V gene: TRBV11-2
J gene: TRBJ2-5
CDR3 protein: ASSLFGRAFRSAETQY

V gene: TRBV6-4
J gene: TRBJ2-5
CDR3 protein: ASSEGAGGQETQY

V gene: TRBV28
J gene: TRBJ2-3
CDR3 protein: ASPPGGSSTDTQY

V gene: TRBV7-9
J gene: TRBJ1-1
CDR3 protein: ASSLASLDRVRTEAF

V gene: TRBV27
J gene: TRBJ1-6
CDR3 protein: ASSSFSGRGQASPLH

V gene: TRBV7-9
J gene: TRBJ1-1
CDR3 protein: ASSLESSNTEAF

V gene: TRBV6-6
J gene: TRBJ2-1
CDR3 protein: ASSYTAGGYYNEQF

V gene: TRBV6-2/TRBV6-3
J gene: TRBJ2-5
CDR3 protein: ASSAGTGEETQY

V gene: TRBV19
J gene: TRBJ2-7
CDR3 protein: ASSIRAGGLYEQY